One T cell receptor (beta chain) is described in this entry. Sequencing used immunoSEQ multiplex PCR; TCRdb keeps in-frame clones, though not all of them. The sample includes around 120,000 clones, roughly 91% of them seen just once. V was trimmed by 6 bases and J by 3 bases, leaving 14 bases between them. Germline assignment: CDR1 MNHEY and CDR2 SMNVEV (reference sequence). The CDR3 runs to 15 residues. This specimen belongs to a study of control samples from healthy donors and cancer patients. V and J are TRBV27 and TRBJ2-2, with D unresolved. The specimen was blood. The sequence came from a man between 40 and 49 years old in good health. CDR3: CASRTTNTDTGELFF. CDR3 coding DNA: TGTGCCAGCAGAACCACAAATACCGACACCGGGGAGCTGTTTTTT.